This T cell receptor beta chain comes out of a study of shared clonotypes between healthy human individuals. Clones were sequenced by immunoSEQ multiplex PCR, and TCRdb holds only the in-frame ones, with some missing. The sample includes about 1.1 million clones, around 78% of them seen just once. This clone showed up many times. Trimming took 3 bases from V and 9 from J, leaving 16 bases between them. CDR3 length equals 14 residues. The germline CDR1 and CDR2 sequences are SGDLS and YYNGEE. The receptor's source is a man between 18 and 29 years old in good health. Some clones in this sample may be carry-over from other donors' samples. The chain links TRBV9 to TRBJ2-1, with D tentatively TRBD1 (5 bases). Sequencing input: memory CD4+ T cells from PBMCs. The subset was: CD45RA-negative fraction. Here the CDR3 reads CASSGKTQGSEQFF. CDR3 coding DNA: TGTGCCAGCAGCGGGAAAACGCAGGGTAGTGAGCAGTTCTTC.